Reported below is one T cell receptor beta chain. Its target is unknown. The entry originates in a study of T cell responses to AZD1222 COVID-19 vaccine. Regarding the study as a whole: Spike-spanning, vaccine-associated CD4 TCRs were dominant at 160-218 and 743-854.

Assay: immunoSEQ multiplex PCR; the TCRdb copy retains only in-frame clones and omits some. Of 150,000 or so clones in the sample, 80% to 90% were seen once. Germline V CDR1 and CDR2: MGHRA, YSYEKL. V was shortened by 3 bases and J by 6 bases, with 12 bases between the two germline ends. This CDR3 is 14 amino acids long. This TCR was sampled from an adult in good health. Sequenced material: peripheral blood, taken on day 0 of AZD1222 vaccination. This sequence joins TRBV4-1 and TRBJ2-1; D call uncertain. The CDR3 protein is CASSQGSILNEQFF. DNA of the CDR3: TGCGCCAGCAGCCAGGGTTCCATTCTCAATGAGCAGTTCTTC.